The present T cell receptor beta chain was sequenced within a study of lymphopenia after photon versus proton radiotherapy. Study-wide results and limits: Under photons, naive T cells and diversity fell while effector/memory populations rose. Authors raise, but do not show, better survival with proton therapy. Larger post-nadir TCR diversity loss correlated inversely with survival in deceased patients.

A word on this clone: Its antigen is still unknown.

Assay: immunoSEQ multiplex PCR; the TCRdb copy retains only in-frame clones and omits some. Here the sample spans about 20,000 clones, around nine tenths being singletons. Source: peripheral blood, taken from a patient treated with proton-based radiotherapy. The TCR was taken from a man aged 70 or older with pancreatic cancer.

The CDR3 spells CASSLGGQRESGYTF. The CDR3 nucleotides are TGTGCCAGCAGCTTAGGAGGGCAGAGAGAAAGCGGCTACACCTTC. V and J are TRBV11-3 and TRBJ1-2, with D uncertain. Germline V gene sequence: CDR1 SGHNT, CDR2 YENEEA. CDR3 size: 15 residues. The germline V and J ends were trimmed by 1 base and 8 bases, with 17 bases remaining between them.